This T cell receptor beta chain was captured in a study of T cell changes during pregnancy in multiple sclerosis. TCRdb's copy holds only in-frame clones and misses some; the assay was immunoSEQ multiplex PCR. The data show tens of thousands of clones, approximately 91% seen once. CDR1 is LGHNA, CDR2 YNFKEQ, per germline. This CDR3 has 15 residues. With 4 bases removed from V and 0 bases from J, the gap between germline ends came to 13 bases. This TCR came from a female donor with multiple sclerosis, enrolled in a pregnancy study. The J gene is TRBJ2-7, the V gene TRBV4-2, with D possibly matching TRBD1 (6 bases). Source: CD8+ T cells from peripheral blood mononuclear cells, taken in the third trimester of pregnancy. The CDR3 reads CASSRNRADSYEQYF. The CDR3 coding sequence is TGTGCCAGCAGCCGGAACAGGGCCGACTCCTACGAGCAGTACTTC.